A single sample is the source of the 32 T cell receptor beta chains below, sequenced in a study of T cells after yellow fever vaccination. One entry per CDR3 protein, called by TCRdb with MiXCR from the 5' RACE reads. The table shows hundreds of thousands of distinct CDR3 sequences, with 13% occurring only once. Sequences were derived from PBMCs, sampled on the day of the yellow fever booster vaccination. The receptor source for this set is a man younger than 40 who received the YFV17D yellow fever vaccine.

The V gene is TRBV12-3 or TRBV12-4, the J gene TRBJ2-1, with 11 bases that match TRBD2. CDR3 length: 19 residues. The V and J ends lost 7 bases and 3 bases, in that order; junction bases with no gene match: 17. The DNA of the CDR3 is TGTGCCAGCATCTACACCGGACTAGCGGGCCCCCATATCTACAATGAGCAGTTCTTC. It yields the protein CASIYTGLAGPHIYNEQFF.

The rearrangement uses TRBV5-4 and TRBJ1-2; perhaps TRBD1 as D (5 bases). The CDR3 length is 13 residues. Trimming pared 0 bases from V and 8 bases from J, leaving 11 bases between. Germline lookup yields CDR1 SGHNT and CDR2 YYREEE (reference sequence). The CDR3 region has the DNA TGTGCCAGCAGCTTGGTAGAGGGGCGGGGCTACACCTTC. It specifies CASSLVEGRGYTF. Based on the CDR3 plus reference TRBV5-4 and TRBJ1-2, the full variable domain is ETGVTQSPTHLIKTRGQQVTLRCSSQSGHNTVSWYQQALGQGPQFIFQYYREEENGRGNFPPRFSGLQFPNYSSELNVNALELDDSALYLCASSLVEGRGYTFGSGTRLTVV.

This CDR3 reads CASSLVGRGFRTDTQYF. CDR3 nucleotide sequence: TGTGCCAGCAGCTTAGTTGGCCGGGGCTTTCGCACAGATACGCAGTATTTT. This chain uses TRBV7-2 with TRBJ2-3; either TRBD1 or TRBD2 may supply D (5 bases each). The V end lost 1 base, the J end lost 1 base, and 15 bases lay between the germline ends. The CDR3 has 17 residues. Germline CDR1 reads SGHTA; CDR2 reads FQGNSA.

The table lists this clonotype with many counts. The chain combines TRBV12-3 or TRBV12-4 with TRBJ2-7; 10 nucleotides agree with TRBD1. J gave up 6 bases and V 8 bases, and 7 bases lay outside the gene matches. The CDR3 has 13 residues. CDR3 sequence: CASGGTGVGEQYF. CDR3 DNA sequence: TGTGCCAGCGGCGGGACAGGGGTTGGCGAGCAGTACTTC.

The chain joins TRBV28 to TRBJ2-1; 8 nucleotides agree with TRBD2. With V trimmed by 7 bases and J by 9 bases, 8 bases remained unmatched. The CDR3 has 13 amino acids. Germline CDR1 MDHEN, CDR2 SYDVKM. DNA for the CDR3: TGTGCCAGCATTTCCGGGACTAGTGGTGAGCAGTTCTTC. It translates to CASISGTSGEQFF.

The genes are TRBV20-1 and TRBJ2-5, with 7 bases fitting TRBD2. The trim removed 0 bases at V and 5 bases at J, leaving 6 bases unmatched. The CDR3 length is 14 residues. Germline V lookup: CDR1 DFQATT, CDR2 SNEGSKA (reference sequence). This CDR3 reads CSAREGEGTETQYF. DNA for the CDR3: TGCAGTGCTAGAGAGGGGGAGGGAACGGAGACCCAGTACTTC.

This chain joins TRBV5-1 and TRBJ1-4; TRBD1 matches at 7 bases. Germline V CDR1 and CDR2: SGHRS, YFSETQ. The CDR3 contains 16 residues. V lost 4 bases to trimming and J lost 7 bases; unmatched junction nucleotides: 13. The CDR3 loop is CASSPGTASTGEKLFF. In DNA, the CDR3 is TGCGCCAGCAGCCCTGGGACAGCGAGTACCGGTGAAAAACTGTTTTTT.

The sample holds a few counts of this clonotype. DNA for the CDR3: TGTGCCAGCAGTTGGCTGGGGGGTCCTAGCACAGATACGCAGTATTTT. It codes for CASSWLGGPSTDTQYF. The gene calls are TRBV6-5 and TRBJ2-3, with D possibly matching TRBD2 (6 bases). The V gene lost 4 bases and the J gene lost 0 bases, with 14 bases spanning the gap. The CDR3 has 16 residues. The V gene's germline CDR1 is MNHEY and CDR2 SVGAGI.

This clonotype turned up a few times. The chain couples TRBV20-1 to TRBJ2-5; no clear D. V was trimmed by 6 bases and J by 5 bases, leaving 10 bases between them. The CDR3 length is 11 residues. Per the germline V gene, CDR1 is DFQATT and CDR2 is SNEGSKA (reference sequence). The CDR3 coding sequence is TGCAGTGCGGGATTCGTGGAGACCCAGTACTTC. Its protein product is CSAGFVETQYF.

This chain links TRBV7-9 with TRBJ2-7, with a tentative D call TRBD2 (6 bases). The CDR3 length is 14 residues. Germline V CDR1 and CDR2: SEHNR, FQNEAQ (reference sequence). V was trimmed by 6 bases and J by 3 bases, leaving 15 bases between them. The CDR3 loop is CASSYPGLHYEQYF. The DNA of the CDR3 is TGTGCCAGCAGTTATCCGGGACTCCACTACGAGCAGTACTTC.

This chain uses TRBV28 with TRBJ2-2; maybe TRBD1 (5 bases). V was pared by 6 bases and J by 3 bases, with 11 bases between. CDR3 size: 14 residues. Germline lookup yields CDR1 MDHEN and CDR2 SYDVKM. The CDR3 loop reads CASSPGSHTGELFF. CDR3 nucleotides: TGTGCCAGCAGCCCAGGGTCGCACACCGGGGAGCTGTTTTTT.

This clonotype was counted between two and nine times. The V call is TRBV5-1, the J call TRBJ2-7; no clear D gene. Trimming cost V 1 base and J 1 base, with 9 bases left between them. Looked up from germline, CDR1 is SGHRS and CDR2 is YFSETQ. This CDR3 contains 14 residues. DNA for the CDR3: TGCGCCAGCAGCTTGAACAGTGTATCCTACGAGCAGTACTTC. Translating gives CASSLNSVSYEQYF.

This clonotype was picked up one time. V usage is TRBV24-1 and J usage is TRBJ2-1, with D possibly being TRBD2 (5 bases). Germline assignment: CDR1 KGHDR and CDR2 SFDVKD. V lost 1 base and J 10 bases, leaving 13 bases between the germline ends. The CDR3 sequence is 14 residues long. The CDR3 bases are TGTGCCACCAGTGATTTCGGTCTAGCCCCGGAGCAGTTCTTC. Translation gives CATSDFGLAPEQFF.

This clonotype was counted between two and nine times. V and J are TRBV7-2 and TRBJ2-5, with 11 bases fitting TRBD2. This CDR3 comprises 16 residues. From germline, CDR1 is SGHTA and CDR2 FQGNSA. Unmatched junction bases numbered 4, after V lost 1 base and J lost 3 bases. In DNA, the CDR3 is TGTGCCAGCAGCTTAGGGTTAGCGGGAGGGGAAGAGACCCAGTACTTC. The encoded protein is CASSLGLAGGEETQYF.

This chain links TRBV10-3 with TRBJ2-2; the match to TRBD2 covers 7 bases. Germline lookup yields CDR1 ENHRY and CDR2 SYGVKD. Trimming took 6 bases from V and 9 from J; bases not matched to a gene: 4. CDR3 length: 12 amino acids. CDR3 amino acids: CAISHGGRELFF. The CDR3 DNA reads TGTGCCATCAGCCACGGGGGGAGGGAGCTGTTTTTT.

This clonotype was recorded at least ten times. The chain carries TRBV5-1 and TRBJ1-5; tentative D call: TRBD1 (5 bases). V was trimmed by 3 bases and J by 2 bases, leaving 9 bases between them. The germline gives CDR1 SGHRS, CDR2 YFSETQ. The CDR3 sequence is 14 residues long. This CDR3 is CASSSQGGNQPQHF. CDR3 DNA sequence: TGCGCCAGCAGCTCGCAGGGAGGCAATCAGCCCCAGCATTTT. Using reference TRBV5-1 and TRBJ1-5 for the parts outside the CDR3, the full variable domain is KAGVTQTPRYLIKTRGQQVTLSCSPISGHRSVSWYQQTPGQGLQFLFEYFSETQRNKGNFPGRFSGRQFSNSRSEMNVSTLELGDSALYLCASSSQGGNQPQHFGDGTRLSIL.

This clonotype turned up a few times. The J gene is TRBJ1-1, the V gene TRBV12-3 or TRBV12-4; 8 nucleotides match TRBD1. This CDR3 comprises 13 residues. V shed 10 bases, J shed 0 bases, and the junction held 4 bases outside the gene matches. The CDR3 reads CAIQGQVNTEAFF. The CDR3 bases are TGTGCCATCCAGGGACAGGTGAACACTGAAGCTTTCTTT.

V usage is TRBV20-1 and J usage is TRBJ2-1, with TRBD2 matching over 9 bases. Per germline, CDR1 DFQATT and CDR2 SNEGSKA (reference sequence). The V and J ends lost 2 bases and 9 bases, in that order; junction bases with no gene match: 11. The length of the CDR3 is 15 residues. Written as DNA, the CDR3 is TGCAGTGCTAGACGGTCGGGAAAAGCGGGAGGTGAGCAGTTCTTC. Its protein is CSARRSGKAGGEQFF.

The chain joins TRBV6-1 to TRBJ2-2, with TRBD2 identical over 11 bases. The ends lost 8 bases at V and 4 bases at J; junction bases unmatched: 9. Per germline, CDR1 MNHNS and CDR2 SASEGT. This CDR3 contains 16 residues. CDR3 sequence: CASLSSGRAITGELFF. The CDR3 region has the DNA TGTGCCAGCCTCAGTAGCGGGAGGGCGATCACCGGGGAGCTGTTTTTT.

The chain links TRBV12-3 or TRBV12-4 to TRBJ2-5; D remains ambiguous. Trimming removed 5 bases from V and 3 bases from J, with 16 bases in between. The CDR3 runs 15 residues. CDR3 sequence: CASSLVGTVEETQYF. The CDR3 DNA follows: TGTGCCAGCAGTCTTGTGGGTACGGTAGAAGAGACCCAGTACTTC.

This clonotype was observed a handful of times. This chain connects TRBV6-2 or TRBV6-3 to TRBJ1-5, with TRBD1 matching 8 bases. Germline V gene lookup returns CDR1 MNHEY and CDR2 SVGEGT. This CDR3 is built from 17 residues. V lost 2 bases to trimming and J lost 4 bases; unmatched junction nucleotides: 10. The CDR3 here is CASSYAGQASPNQPQHF. As DNA, the CDR3 is TGTGCCAGCAGTTACGCGGGACAGGCCTCTCCTAATCAGCCCCAGCATTTT.

The count of this clonotype is one. This chain links TRBV5-1 with TRBJ2-6; TRBD2 matches 11 bases. With V trimmed by 1 base and J by 1 base, 1 base remained unmatched. The germline gives CDR1 SGHRS, CDR2 YFSETQ. The CDR3 runs to 17 residues. The CDR3 DNA is TGCGCCAGCAGCTTGACTAGCGGGAGTTCTGGGGCCAACGTCCTGACTTTC. Translated, it gives CASSLTSGSSGANVLTF.

This clonotype turned up a few times. The chain links TRBV21-1 to TRBJ2-1; the table's D call TRBD2 went unverified against the DNA. TRBV21-1 constitutes a pseudogene. This CDR3 spans 14 amino acids. The chain's CDR3 is CASSNGLGRNEQFF. CDR3 nucleotides: TGTGCCAGCAGCAACGGACTAGGTCGCAATGAGCAGTTCTTC.

A few counts support this clonotype. The chain links TRBV12-5 to TRBJ1-1; tentative D call: TRBD1 (6 bases). The CDR3 runs 14 residues. Trimming removed 2 bases from V and 3 bases from J, with 10 bases in between. The germline gives CDR1 LGHNT, CDR2 FRNRAP. The CDR3 loop is CASGLRGGDTEAFF. The CDR3 bases are TGTGCTAGTGGTTTGCGGGGGGGCGACACTGAAGCTTTCTTT.

This sequence joins TRBV10-3 and TRBJ2-7; D is possibly TRBD1 (6 bases). This CDR3 contains 13 residues. Germline CDR1 ENHRY, CDR2 SYGVKD. V was clipped by 3 bases and J by 3 bases, with 9 bases between them. The CDR3 spells CAISEGQLYEQYF. CDR3 coding DNA: TGTGCCATCAGTGAAGGACAGCTCTACGAGCAGTACTTC.

There are a few counts of this clonotype. The J gene is TRBJ2-3, the V gene TRBV11-2, with D perhaps matching TRBD1 or TRBD2 (6 bases each). Trimming cost V 8 bases and J 6 bases, with 18 bases left between them. The CDR3 extends over 14 amino acids. Per the germline V gene, CDR1 is SGHAT and CDR2 is FQNNGV. The CDR3 reads CASARWEDSDTQYF. CDR3 sequence (DNA): TGTGCCAGCGCGAGGTGGGAGGACAGTGATACGCAGTATTTT.

The chain links TRBV30 to TRBJ1-1, with no clear D. The V end lost 4 bases, the J end lost 7 bases, and 16 bases lay between the germline ends. CDR1 and CDR2 from the germline V gene are GTSNPN and SVGIG (reference sequence). The CDR3 extends over 13 amino acids. The CDR3 nucleotides read TGTGCCTGGATCTCCCCCCGCACTTTTGAAGCTTTCTTT. Translating gives CAWISPRTFEAFF. The whole variable domain, filled in from reference TRBV30 and TRBJ1-1, reads SQTIHQWPATLVQPVGSPLSLECTVEGTSNPNLYWYRQAAGRGLQLLFYSVGIGQISSEVPQNLSASRPQDRQFILSSKKLLLSDSGFYLCAWISPRTFEAFFGQGTRLTVV.

The chain recombines TRBV12-3 or TRBV12-4 with TRBJ1-5; D not certain. CDR3 length: 13 amino acids. V shed 6 bases and J shed 6 bases, with 12 bases lying between them. CDR3 loop: CASRLGTFQPQHF. Here the CDR3 DNA reads TGTGCCAGCAGACTGGGCACGTTTCAGCCCCAGCATTTT.

The chain couples TRBV29-1 to TRBJ1-4; TRBD1 is a possible D gene (5 bases). The CDR3 has 12 residues. The V gene lost 6 bases and the J gene lost 8 bases, with 13 bases spanning the gap. CDR1 is SQVTM, CDR2 ANQGSEA, per germline. The CDR3 loop reads CSVGEFVEKLFF. CDR3 nucleotide sequence: TGCAGCGTGGGGGAGTTCGTGGAAAAACTGTTTTTT.

This clonotype appeared many times. The genes are TRBV7-2 and TRBJ2-7, with 7 nucleotides matching TRBD2. Germline CDR1 and CDR2: SGHTA and FQGNSA. This CDR3 contains 13 residues. J lost 3 bases, V lost 7 bases, and 6 bases had no gene match. The CDR3 loop is CASNLQRGYEQYF. Here the CDR3 DNA reads TGTGCCAGCAACCTCCAGCGGGGCTACGAGCAGTACTTC.

This clonotype was observed a handful of times. This chain joins TRBV29-1 and TRBJ2-1; 7 bases match TRBD2. This CDR3 is 11 amino acids long. CDR1 and CDR2 from the germline V gene are SQVTM and ANQGSEA. The junction had 6 bases not matched to a gene; V was cut back by 5 bases and J by 11 bases. The CDR3 spells CSVRRETQQFF. The CDR3 DNA reads TGCAGCGTTCGGCGGGAGACCCAGCAGTTCTTC.

Only a few counts were recorded for this clonotype. The chain carries TRBV7-8 and TRBJ2-7, with D possibly being TRBD1 (6 bases). In germline, CDR1 is SGHVS, CDR2 FQNEAQ. The ends were cut back, 1 base at V and 2 bases at J, with 12 bases in the middle. The CDR3 loop spans 15 amino acids. CDR3 DNA: TGTGCCAGCAGCTTAGAGACGGGACAAACCTACGAGCAGTACTTC. Translating gives CASSLETGQTYEQYF.